The rows below give T cell receptor beta chains drawn from one sample of a study of blood T cell repertoires in COVID-19. Only in-frame clones appear in the TCRdb table, and some are missing; sequencing was by immunoSEQ multiplex PCR. The sample consists of approximately 150,000 clones, about four fifths of them appearing once. Sequencing was done on a sample of peripheral blood. These receptors came from a woman of 80 years or more with acute or convalescent COVID-19. CDR3s include the opening cysteine and the closing phenylalanine or tryptophan. D genes are given only for firm matches. Rows may omit the clone size; those that give it use once, few, many or a size class.

DNA: TGCGCCAGCAGCTTGGCAGGGGACTATGGCTACACCTTC
CDR3: CASSLAGDYGYTF
size: NA
J: TRBJ1-2
V: TRBV5-1
D: NA

DNA: TGTGCCAGCAGTGCCTGGACAGGGGCTGCCTTCTCCTACGAGCAGTACTTC
CDR3: CASSAWTGAAFSYEQYF
size: NA
J: TRBJ2-7
V: TRBV28
D: TRBD1

DNA: TGTGCCAGCAGTTCAAACGCCGGGACAGGGGGATATGGCTACACCTTC
CDR3: CASSSNAGTGGYGYTF
size: NA
J: TRBJ1-2
V: TRBV27
D: TRBD1

DNA: TGTGCCAGCAGCGTAGTATCCGGGGTAGGGTCCACCGGGGAGCTGTTTTTT
CDR3: CASSVVSGVGSTGELFF
size: NA
J: TRBJ2-2
V: TRBV9
D: NA

DNA: TGCGCCAGCAGCTTGAAAGACAGCGGGAGAGGCACCGGGGAGCTGTTTTTT
CDR3: CASSLKDSGRGTGELFF
size: NA
J: TRBJ2-2
V: TRBV5-1
D: TRBD2

DNA: TGTGCCATCAGTGATGGGGGACTAGCGGGAGCTAAGCAGTTCTTC
CDR3: CAISDGGLAGAKQFF
size: NA
J: TRBJ2-1
V: TRBV10-3
D: TRBD2

DNA: TGTGCCAGCAGGGGGGACAGGGCGGTAACCGGGGAGCTGTTTTTT
CDR3: CASRGDRAVTGELFF
size: once
J: TRBJ2-2
V: TRBV2
D: TRBD1

DNA: TGTGCCAGCAGCCCACTAGCGGGGGGGCCGGACACCGGGGAGCTGTTTTTT
CDR3: CASSPLAGGPDTGELFF
size: NA
J: TRBJ2-2
V: TRBV7-2
D: TRBD2

DNA: TGTGCCAGCAGTTACGGTGCTAGAAGCTCCTACGAGCAGTACTTC
CDR3: CASSYGARSSYEQYF
size: NA
J: TRBJ2-7
V: TRBV6-5
D: NA

DNA: TGCGCCAGCAGCCAATCAATCACAGGGGTTCAGGCTGCTTTCTTT
CDR3: CASSQSITGVQAAFF
size: few
J: TRBJ1-1
V: TRBV4-1
D: TRBD1

DNA: TGCAGTGCTAGTTACAGCCTCTATGGCTACACCTTC
CDR3: CSASYSLYGYTF
size: NA
J: TRBJ1-2
V: TRBV20-1
D: NA

DNA: TGTGCCAGCAGTCTCCTCTCCTACGAGCAGTACTTC
CDR3: CASSLLSYEQYF
size: NA
J: TRBJ2-7
V: TRBV6-2/TRBV6-3
D: NA

DNA: TGTGCCAGCAGCCGGCTCTTCGCGGGCGTATCCGATGAGCAGTTCTTC
CDR3: CASSRLFAGVSDEQFF
size: NA
J: TRBJ2-1
V: TRBV2
D: NA

DNA: TGTGCCAGCAGCTTTCGACAGGGGGGGGGAAAACTGTTTTTT
CDR3: CASSFRQGGGKLFF
size: NA
J: TRBJ1-4
V: TRBV7-8
D: TRBD1

DNA: TGTGCCAGTAGTATATCAAGCGGGAGCCCCTACGAGCAGTACTTC
CDR3: CASSISSGSPYEQYF
size: NA
J: TRBJ2-7
V: TRBV19
D: TRBD2

DNA: TGTGCCAGCAGCCCACGACAGGGCCAAGAGACCCAGTACTTC
CDR3: CASSPRQGQETQYF
size: NA
J: TRBJ2-5
V: TRBV5-4
D: TRBD1

DNA: TGTGCTAGTGGTTCGGGGGAGACCCAGTACTTC
CDR3: CASGSGETQYF
size: once
J: TRBJ2-5
V: TRBV12-5
D: NA

DNA: TGTGCCAGCAGCTTGTTGGCAGTTAATGAAAAACTGTTTTTT
CDR3: CASSLLAVNEKLFF
size: NA
J: TRBJ1-4
V: TRBV7-8
D: NA

DNA: TGTGCCACCAACTCATTCAGACAGGGAATACGGTCACCCCTCCACTTT
CDR3: CATNSFRQGIRSPLHF
size: NA
J: TRBJ1-6
V: TRBV15
D: TRBD1

DNA: TGCGCCAGCAGCCAAGACGGGGGGGGTATTTTTGAAAAACTGTTTTTT
CDR3: CASSQDGGGIFEKLFF
size: NA
J: TRBJ1-4
V: TRBV4-3
D: NA

DNA: TGTGCCAGCAGCGGTACAGGGGCCTACGAGCAGTACTTC
CDR3: CASSGTGAYEQYF
size: NA
J: TRBJ2-7
V: TRBV12-3/TRBV12-4
D: TRBD1

DNA: TGCGCCAGCAGCTGGGGACTAGCGGGTAACACCGGGGAGCTGTTTTTT
CDR3: CASSWGLAGNTGELFF
size: NA
J: TRBJ2-2
V: TRBV5-1
D: TRBD2

DNA: TGTGCCAGCAGTTTAAGAGCGTCAGAGACCCAGTACTTC
CDR3: CASSLRASETQYF
size: NA
J: TRBJ2-5
V: TRBV12-3/TRBV12-4
D: NA

DNA: TGTGCCAGTAGTAACCGGGACAACCCCTACGAGCAGTACTTC
CDR3: CASSNRDNPYEQYF
size: NA
J: TRBJ2-7
V: TRBV19
D: NA

DNA: TGCAGCGTTGCCCTCTACGGGGGACGAGAGACCCAGTACTTC
CDR3: CSVALYGGRETQYF
size: once
J: TRBJ2-5
V: TRBV29-1
D: NA

DNA: TGTGCCAGCAGCTTAGACACAAACTATGGCTACACCTTC
CDR3: CASSLDTNYGYTF
size: NA
J: TRBJ1-2
V: TRBV7-9
D: NA

DNA: TGTGCCAGTTCCTTCAGGGGGCGCGGAACAGATACGCAGTATTTT
CDR3: CASSFRGRGTDTQYF
size: NA
J: TRBJ2-3
V: TRBV9
D: TRBD1

DNA: TGTGCCATCGGTGAGGCGGCAGGGGGATGGGGCACTGAAGCTTTCTTT
CDR3: CAIGEAAGGWGTEAFF
size: NA
J: TRBJ1-1
V: TRBV10-3
D: TRBD1

DNA: TGTGCCAGCAGCGTAGACAGGGGAAGGACCGGGGAGCTGTTTTTT
CDR3: CASSVDRGRTGELFF
size: once
J: TRBJ2-2
V: TRBV9
D: TRBD1

DNA: TGCGCCAGCAGTCAGAACTACGAGCAGTACTTC
CDR3: CASSQNYEQYF
size: NA
J: TRBJ2-7
V: TRBV10-2
D: NA

DNA: TGCAGCGTTGGGGCCGTGGTTCGCACAGATACGCAGTATTTT
CDR3: CSVGAVVRTDTQYF
size: once
J: TRBJ2-3
V: TRBV29-1
D: NA

DNA: TGTGCCAGCAGTCATGTTCGACAGAGGAACACTGAAGCTTTCTTT
CDR3: CASSHVRQRNTEAFF
size: NA
J: TRBJ1-1
V: TRBV6-2/TRBV6-3
D: NA

DNA: TGTGCCAGCAGCCGACCATCCAGGGGACCAGATACGCAGTATTTT
CDR3: CASSRPSRGPDTQYF
size: NA
J: TRBJ2-3
V: TRBV6-5
D: NA

DNA: TGTGCCAGCAGTTCTACAGAAAATGAAAAACTGTTTTTT
CDR3: CASSSTENEKLFF
size: NA
J: TRBJ1-4
V: TRBV2
D: NA

DNA: TGTGCCAGCAGTGAAAAAATGGGGACAGTCCTACCCTACGAGCAGTACTTC
CDR3: CASSEKMGTVLPYEQYF
size: once
J: TRBJ2-7
V: TRBV6-1
D: TRBD1

DNA: TGTGCCAGCAGTGGAGAAAGAAATCAGCCCCAGCATTTT
CDR3: CASSGERNQPQHF
size: NA
J: TRBJ1-5
V: TRBV2
D: NA

DNA: TGTGCCAGCAGCGGAGGGAGTCAGAATCAGCCCCAGCATTTT
CDR3: CASSGGSQNQPQHF
size: NA
J: TRBJ1-5
V: TRBV3-1/TRBV3-2
D: NA

DNA: TGTGCCGGCAGTTTATACCCGGGACTAGCGGGCTACACAGATACGCAGTATTTT
CDR3: CAGSLYPGLAGYTDTQYF
size: once
J: TRBJ2-3
V: TRBV28
D: TRBD2

DNA: TGTGCCAGCAGCTTAGGAGGGATGGGCGAGCAGTACTTC
CDR3: CASSLGGMGEQYF
size: NA
J: TRBJ2-7
V: TRBV7-9
D: NA

DNA: TGCGCCAGCAGGACGGGACAGGGAAGTTCACCCCTCCACTTT
CDR3: CASRTGQGSSPLHF
size: once
J: TRBJ1-6
V: TRBV10-1
D: TRBD1

DNA: TGCGCCAGCAGCTTAGCCTGGAACACTGAAGCTTTCTTT
CDR3: CASSLAWNTEAFF
size: NA
J: TRBJ1-1
V: TRBV5-1
D: NA

DNA: TGTGCCAGCAGTGGCGGAGGCGGGGCTATAGCCAAAAACATTCAGTACTTC
CDR3: CASSGGGGAIAKNIQYF
size: NA
J: TRBJ2-4
V: TRBV6-1
D: NA

DNA: TGTGCCAGCAGCCCGGGACTAGCGACTTACGAGCAGTACTTC
CDR3: CASSPGLATYEQYF
size: NA
J: TRBJ2-7
V: TRBV3-1/TRBV3-2
D: TRBD2